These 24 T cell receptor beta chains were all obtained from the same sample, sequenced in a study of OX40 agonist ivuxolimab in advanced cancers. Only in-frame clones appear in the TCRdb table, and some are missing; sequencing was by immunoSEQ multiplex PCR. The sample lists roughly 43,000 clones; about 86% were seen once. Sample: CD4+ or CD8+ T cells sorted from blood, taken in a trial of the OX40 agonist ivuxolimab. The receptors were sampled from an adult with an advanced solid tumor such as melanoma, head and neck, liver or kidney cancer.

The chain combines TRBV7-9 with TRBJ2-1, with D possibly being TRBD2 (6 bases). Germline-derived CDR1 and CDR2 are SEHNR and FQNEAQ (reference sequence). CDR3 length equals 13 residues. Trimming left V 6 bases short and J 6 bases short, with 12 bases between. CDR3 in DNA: TGTGCCAGCAGAGGCGGGGCAGGCAATGAGCAGTTCTTC. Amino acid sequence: CASRGGAGNEQFF. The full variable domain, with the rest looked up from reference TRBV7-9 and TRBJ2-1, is DTGVSQNPRHKITKRGQNVTFRCDPISEHNRLYWYRQTLGQGPEFLTYFQNEAQLEKSRLLSDRFSAERPKGSFSTLEIQRTEQGDSAMYLCASRGGAGNEQFFGPGTRLTVL.

The CDR3 bases are TGTGCCAGCAGCCAAGACCTTAGCTATGGAGATACGCAGTATTTT. It encodes CASSQDLSYGDTQYF. The V and J genes are TRBV4-2 and TRBJ2-3; D not resolved. CDR1 is LGHNA, CDR2 YNFKEQ, per germline. This CDR3 comprises 15 residues. V lost 0 bases to trimming and J lost 5 bases, with 12 bases between them.

The CDR3 DNA reads as TGTGCCGGTATTACGAGAGACGGTAACTATGGCTACACCTTC. The encoded protein is CAGITRDGNYGYTF. The chain uses TRBV30 and TRBJ1-2, with D unresolved. Germline-derived CDR1 and CDR2 are GTSNPN and SVGIG (reference sequence). The V end lost 8 bases, the J end lost 1 base, and 17 bases lay between the germline ends. The CDR3 loop spans 14 amino acids.

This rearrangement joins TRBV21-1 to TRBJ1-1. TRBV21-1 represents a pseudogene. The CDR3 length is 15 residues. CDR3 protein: CASSKRYQAVTEAFF. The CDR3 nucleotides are TGTGCCAGCAGCAAGAGGTACCAGGCAGTCACTGAAGCTTTCTTT.

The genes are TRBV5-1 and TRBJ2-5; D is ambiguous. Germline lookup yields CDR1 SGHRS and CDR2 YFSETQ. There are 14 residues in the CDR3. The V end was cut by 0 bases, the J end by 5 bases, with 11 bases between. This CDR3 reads CASSLVGISETQYF. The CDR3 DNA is TGCGCCAGCAGCTTGGTGGGGATTAGCGAGACCCAGTACTTC.

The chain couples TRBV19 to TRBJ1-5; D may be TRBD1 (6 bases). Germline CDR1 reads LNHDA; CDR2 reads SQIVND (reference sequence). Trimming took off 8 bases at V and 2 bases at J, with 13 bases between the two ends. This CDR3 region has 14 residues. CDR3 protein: CASWTKGGNQPQHF. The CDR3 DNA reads TGTGCCAGTTGGACGAAGGGGGGCAATCAGCCCCAGCATTTT.

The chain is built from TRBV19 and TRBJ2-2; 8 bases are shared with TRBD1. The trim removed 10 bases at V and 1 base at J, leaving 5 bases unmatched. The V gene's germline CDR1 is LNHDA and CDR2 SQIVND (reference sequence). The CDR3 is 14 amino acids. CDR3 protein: CATADRVNTGELFF. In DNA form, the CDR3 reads TGTGCCACCGCGGACAGGGTGAACACCGGGGAGCTGTTTTTT.

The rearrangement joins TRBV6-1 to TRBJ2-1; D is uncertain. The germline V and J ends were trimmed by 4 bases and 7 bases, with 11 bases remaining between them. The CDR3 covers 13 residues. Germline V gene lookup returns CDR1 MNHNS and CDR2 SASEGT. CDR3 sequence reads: CASSVLDRNEQFF. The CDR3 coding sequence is TGTGCCAGCAGTGTGCTTGATCGTAATGAGCAGTTCTTC.

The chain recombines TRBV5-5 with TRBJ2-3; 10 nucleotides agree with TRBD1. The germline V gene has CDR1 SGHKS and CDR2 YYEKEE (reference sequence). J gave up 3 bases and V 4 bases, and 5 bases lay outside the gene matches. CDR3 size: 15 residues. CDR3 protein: CASSKDRGRTDTQYF. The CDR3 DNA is TGTGCCAGCAGCAAAGACAGGGGGCGGACAGATACGCAGTATTTT. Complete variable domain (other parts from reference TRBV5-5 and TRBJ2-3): DAGVTQSPTHLIKTRGQQVTLRCSPISGHKSVSWYQQVLGQGPQFIFQYYEKEERGRGNFPDRFSARQFPNYSSELNVNALLLGDSALYLCASSKDRGRTDTQYFGPGTRLTVL.

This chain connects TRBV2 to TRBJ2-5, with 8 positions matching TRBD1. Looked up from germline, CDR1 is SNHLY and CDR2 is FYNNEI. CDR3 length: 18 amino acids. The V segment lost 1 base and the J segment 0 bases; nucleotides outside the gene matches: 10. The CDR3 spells CASSEGPPTGVYQETQYF. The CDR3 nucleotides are TGTGCCAGCAGTGAAGGACCGCCGACAGGGGTGTACCAAGAGACCCAGTACTTC.

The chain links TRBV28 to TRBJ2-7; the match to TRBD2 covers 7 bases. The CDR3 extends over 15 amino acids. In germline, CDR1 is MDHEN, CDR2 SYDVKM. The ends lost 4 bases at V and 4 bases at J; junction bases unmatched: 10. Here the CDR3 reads CASSSTGGGLYEQYF. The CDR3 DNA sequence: TGTGCCAGCAGTTCGACGGGGGGAGGGCTTTACGAGCAGTACTTC.

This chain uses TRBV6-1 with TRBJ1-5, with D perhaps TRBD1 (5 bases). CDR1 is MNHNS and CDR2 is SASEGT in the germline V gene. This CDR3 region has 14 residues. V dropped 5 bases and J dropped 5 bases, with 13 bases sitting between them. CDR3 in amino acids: CASSLTKGHQPQHF. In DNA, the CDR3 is TGTGCCAGCAGTCTAACAAAGGGGCATCAGCCCCAGCATTTT.

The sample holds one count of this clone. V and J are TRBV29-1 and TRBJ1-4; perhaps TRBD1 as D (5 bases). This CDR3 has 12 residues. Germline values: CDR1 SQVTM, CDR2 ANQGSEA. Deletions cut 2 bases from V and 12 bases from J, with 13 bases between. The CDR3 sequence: CSVERDGAELFF. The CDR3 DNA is TGCAGCGTTGAAAGGGACGGCGCTGAACTGTTTTTT.

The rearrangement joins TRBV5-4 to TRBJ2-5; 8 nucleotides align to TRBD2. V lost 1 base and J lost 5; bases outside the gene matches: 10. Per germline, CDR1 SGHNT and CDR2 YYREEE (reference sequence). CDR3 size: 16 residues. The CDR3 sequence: CASSLRLAGALETQYF. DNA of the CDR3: TGTGCCAGCAGCTTGCGGCTAGCGGGTGCCCTGGAGACCCAGTACTTC. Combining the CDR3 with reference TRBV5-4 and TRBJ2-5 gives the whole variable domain ETGVTQSPTHLIKTRGQQVTLRCSSQSGHNTVSWYQQALGQGPQFIFQYYREEENGRGNFPPRFSGLQFPNYSSELNVNALELDDSALYLCASSLRLAGALETQYFGPGTRLLVL.

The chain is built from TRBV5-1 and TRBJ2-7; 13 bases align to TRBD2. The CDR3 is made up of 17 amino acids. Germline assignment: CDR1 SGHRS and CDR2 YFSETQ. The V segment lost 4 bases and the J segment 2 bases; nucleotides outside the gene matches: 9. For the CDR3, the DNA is TGCGCCAGCAGCCTGGGACCCGGGACTAGCGGGACCTACGAGCAGTACTTC. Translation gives CASSLGPGTSGTYEQYF.

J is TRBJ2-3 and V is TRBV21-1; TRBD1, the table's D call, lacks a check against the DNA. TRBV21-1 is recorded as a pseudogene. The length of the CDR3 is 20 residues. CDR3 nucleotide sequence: TGTGCCAGCAGCCACAACCTAAACTGGACAGATTGCCCTAGCACAGATACGCAGTATTTT. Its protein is CASSHNLNWTDCPSTDTQYF.

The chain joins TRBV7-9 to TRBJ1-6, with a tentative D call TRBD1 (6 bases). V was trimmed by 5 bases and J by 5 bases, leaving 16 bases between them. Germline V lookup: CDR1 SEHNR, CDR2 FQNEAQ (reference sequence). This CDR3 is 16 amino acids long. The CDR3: CASSPMSGANNSPLHF. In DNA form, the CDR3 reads TGTGCCAGCAGCCCAATGTCAGGGGCGAATAATTCACCCCTCCACTTT.

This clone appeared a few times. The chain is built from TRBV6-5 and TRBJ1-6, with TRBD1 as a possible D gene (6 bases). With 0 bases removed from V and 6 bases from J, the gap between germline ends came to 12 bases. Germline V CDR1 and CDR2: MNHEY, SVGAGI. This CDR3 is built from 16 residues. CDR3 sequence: CASSYSIRRGNSPLHF. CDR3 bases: TGTGCCAGCAGTTACTCGATTCGCAGGGGTAATTCACCCCTCCACTTT.

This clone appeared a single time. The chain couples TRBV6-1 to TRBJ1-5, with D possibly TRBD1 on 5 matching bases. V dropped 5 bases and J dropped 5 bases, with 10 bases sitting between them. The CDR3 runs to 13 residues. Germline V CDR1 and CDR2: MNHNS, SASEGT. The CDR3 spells CASSWAGHQPQHF. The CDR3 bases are TGTGCCAGCAGTTGGGCAGGGCATCAGCCCCAGCATTTT.

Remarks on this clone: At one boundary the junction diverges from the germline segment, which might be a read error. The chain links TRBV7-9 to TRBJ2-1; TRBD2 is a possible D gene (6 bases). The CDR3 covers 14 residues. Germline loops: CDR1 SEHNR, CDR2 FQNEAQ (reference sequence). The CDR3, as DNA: TGTGCCAGCAGCTCTGAGCGGAGGGGCAATGGGCAGTTCTTC. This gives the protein CASSSERRGNGQFF.

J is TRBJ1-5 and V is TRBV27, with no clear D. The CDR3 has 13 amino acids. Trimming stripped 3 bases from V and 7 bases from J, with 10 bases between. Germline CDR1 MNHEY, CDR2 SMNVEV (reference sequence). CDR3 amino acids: CASSFKSKQPQHF. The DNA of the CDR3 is TGTGCCAGCAGTTTCAAGTCTAAGCAGCCCCAGCATTTT.

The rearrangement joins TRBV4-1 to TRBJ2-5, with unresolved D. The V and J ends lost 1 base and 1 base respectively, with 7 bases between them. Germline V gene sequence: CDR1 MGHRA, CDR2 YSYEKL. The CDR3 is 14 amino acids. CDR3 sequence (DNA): TGCGCCAGCAGCCAAGGACAAACCCAAGAGACCCAGTACTTC. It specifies CASSQGQTQETQYF.

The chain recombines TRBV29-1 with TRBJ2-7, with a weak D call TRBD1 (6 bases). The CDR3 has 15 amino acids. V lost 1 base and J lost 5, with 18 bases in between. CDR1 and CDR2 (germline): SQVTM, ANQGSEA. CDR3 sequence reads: CSVEGWGRRGNEQYF. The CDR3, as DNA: TGCAGCGTTGAAGGTTGGGGGCGAAGGGGGAACGAGCAGTACTTC.

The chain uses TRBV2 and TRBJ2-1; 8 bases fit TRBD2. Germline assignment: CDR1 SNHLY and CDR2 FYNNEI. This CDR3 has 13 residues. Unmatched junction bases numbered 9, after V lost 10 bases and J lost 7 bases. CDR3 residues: CAKAAGEGNEQFF. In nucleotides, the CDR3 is TGTGCCAAGGCAGCGGGGGAGGGAAATGAGCAGTTCTTC.